A single sample is the source of the 20 T cell receptor beta chains below, sequenced in a study of OX40 agonist ivuxolimab in advanced cancers. Using immunoSEQ multiplex PCR, the repertoire was profiled, and TCRdb retains in-frame clones only, with some absent. The table records around 80,000 clones, approximately 92% of them present only once. The sample here was CD4+ or CD8+ T cells sorted from blood, taken in a trial of the OX40 agonist ivuxolimab. The receptors were sampled from an adult with an advanced solid tumor such as melanoma, head and neck, liver or kidney cancer.

V usage is TRBV6-6 and J usage is TRBJ1-1, with 9 bases lining up with TRBD1. From germline, CDR1 is MNHNY and CDR2 SVGAGI (reference sequence). Trimming took 2 bases from V and 3 from J; bases not matched to a gene: 7. This CDR3 is built from 16 residues. The CDR3 here is CASSYPLQGADTEAFF. The CDR3, as DNA: TGTGCCAGCAGTTACCCCCTACAGGGGGCTGACACTGAAGCTTTCTTT.

Concerning this clone: The same CDR3 arises from other DNA sequences in this sample as well. The chain carries TRBV7-9 and TRBJ2-7, with D hard to call. Germline CDR1 and CDR2: SEHNR and FQNEAQ (reference sequence). V lost 1 base and J lost 7, with 8 bases in between. The CDR3 has 12 residues. The CDR3 nucleotides read TGTGCCAGCAGCTTAGGGCTAGGGGAGCAGTACTTC. Translating it yields CASSLGLGEQYF.

J is TRBJ2-1 and V is TRBV15, with 7 bases aligning to TRBD2. The germline V gene has CDR1 LNHNV and CDR2 YYDKDF (reference sequence). This CDR3 is 15 amino acids long. Trimming at V came to 4 bases and at J to 10 bases, leaving 13 bases not matched to a gene. CDR3 in DNA: TGTGCCACCAGCATGCCAAGCGGGGATCCCAGGGAGCAGTTCTTC. This codes for CATSMPSGDPREQFF. Together with reference TRBV15 and TRBJ2-1, the CDR3 gives the full variable domain: DAMVIQNPRYQVTQFGKPVTLSCSQTLNHNVMYWYQQKSSQAPKLLFHYYDKDFNNEADTPDNFQSRRPNTSFCFLDIRSPGLGDTAMYLCATSMPSGDPREQFFGPGTRLTVL.

The J gene is TRBJ2-1, the V gene TRBV9, with a tentative D call TRBD1 (6 bases). The V end lost 4 bases, the J end lost 4 bases, and 12 bases lay between the germline ends. The CDR3 runs 14 residues. Per the germline V gene, CDR1 is SGDLS and CDR2 is YYNGEE. The CDR3 coding sequence is TGTGCCAGCAGCCCTCAGGACAGTTACAATGAGCAGTTCTTC. It encodes CASSPQDSYNEQFF.

The rearrangement joins TRBV10-1 to TRBJ2-1; the match to TRBD2 covers 8 bases. V dropped 6 bases and J dropped 6; count of bases not matched to a gene: 4. The CDR3 sequence is 13 residues long. Germline V lookup: CDR1 WNHNN, CDR2 SYGVQD (reference sequence). The CDR3 coding sequence is TGCGCCAGCAGAGGGACTAGACCCAATGAGCAGTTCTTC. Translating gives CASRGTRPNEQFF.

This clone was seen just once. The chain is built from TRBV7-8 and TRBJ1-2; D is ambiguous. CDR1 SGHVS and CDR2 FQNEAQ come from the germline V gene. Deletions cut 5 bases from V and 7 bases from J, with 11 bases between. CDR3 length: 12 residues. This chain's CDR3 is CASSPGDGGYTF. In DNA form, the CDR3 reads TGTGCCAGCAGCCCTGGTGACGGTGGCTACACCTTC.

The genes are TRBV7-9 and TRBJ2-7; D unclear. Germline-derived CDR1 and CDR2 are SEHNR and FQNEAQ (reference sequence). CDR3 size: 9 residues. V shed 5 bases and J shed 10 bases, with 6 bases lying between them. DNA for the CDR3: TGTGCCAGCAGCCCCCTTCAGTACTTC. Translated: CASSPLQYF.

The rearrangement uses TRBV5-4 and TRBJ2-7, with TRBD1 matching over 10 bases. CDR1 and CDR2 (germline): SGHNT, YYREEE (reference sequence). The trim removed 9 bases at V and 6 bases at J, leaving 12 bases unmatched. This CDR3 has 14 residues. CDR3: CATNPGTGVGEQYF. Written as DNA, the CDR3 is TGTGCCACCAATCCCGGGACAGGGGTCGGCGAGCAGTACTTC.

V is TRBV29-1 and J is TRBJ2-1, with a tentative D call TRBD1 (6 bases). The CDR3 has 12 residues. Germline CDR1 reads SQVTM; CDR2 reads ANQGSEA. V dropped 0 bases and J dropped 7 bases, with 7 bases sitting between them. The CDR3 coding sequence is TGCAGCGTTGAAGATCAGGGGAATGAGCAGTTCTTC. Amino acids: CSVEDQGNEQFF.

This clone has just one count. The chain combines TRBV6-6 with TRBJ2-5; 7 bases line up with TRBD2. V shed 7 bases, J shed 2 bases, and the junction held 7 bases outside the gene matches. Looked up from germline, CDR1 is MNHNY and CDR2 is SVGAGI (reference sequence). This CDR3 is 14 amino acids long. The CDR3, as DNA: TGTGCCAGCACCTACTGGCGGGGGCAAGAGACCCAGTACTTC. Its translation: CASTYWRGQETQYF.

The genes are TRBV5-6 and TRBJ1-2; D is unclear. The germline V and J ends were trimmed by 4 bases and 4 bases, with 8 bases remaining between them. CDR3 length: 12 amino acids. The germline CDR1 and CDR2 sequences are SGHDT and YYEEEE. The CDR3 bases are TGTGCCAGCAGCCAGACGGTCTATGGCTACACCTTC. This sequence encodes CASSQTVYGYTF.

V usage is TRBV5-5 and J usage is TRBJ1-1; the D is unclear. CDR3 size: 12 residues. CDR1 and CDR2 from the germline V gene are SGHKS and YYEKEE (reference sequence). V lost 1 base and J 11 bases, leaving 12 bases between the germline ends. The CDR3 bases are TGTGCCAGCAGCTTGCCCTCCGGTCTGGCTTTCTTT. It codes for CASSLPSGLAFF.

The chain is built from TRBV10-3 and TRBJ2-7; 7 bases are shared with TRBD1. CDR1 and CDR2 from the germline V gene are ENHRY and SYGVKD. The J segment lost 2 bases and the V segment lost 4 bases, leaving 8 bases of the junction unmatched. CDR3 length equals 15 residues. The CDR3 nucleotides read TGTGCCATCAGTGGGCCCCTGGGACAGACCTACGAGCAGTACTTC. Translated: CAISGPLGQTYEQYF.

The chain joins TRBV27 to TRBJ2-1, with 12 bases lining up with TRBD2. Trimming at V came to 5 bases and at J to 9 bases, leaving 8 bases not matched to a gene. CDR1 and CDR2 (germline): MNHEY, SMNVEV (reference sequence). The CDR3 has 15 residues. The CDR3 coding sequence is TGTGCCAGCAGTCCCCTAGCGGGGGGGCGGGGTGAGCAGTTCTTC. Protein product: CASSPLAGGRGEQFF.

The chain combines TRBV4-3 with TRBJ2-1; the D is unclear. The CDR3 has 16 residues. The V end lost 0 bases, the J end lost 2 bases, and 11 bases lay between the germline ends. From germline, CDR1 is LGHNA and CDR2 YSLEER. CDR3 sequence reads: CASSQDHPTAYNEQFF. CDR3 nucleotide sequence: TGCGCCAGCAGCCAAGATCACCCAACCGCCTACAATGAGCAGTTCTTC.

The chain couples TRBV7-3 to TRBJ2-7; perhaps TRBD2 as D (7 bases). Trimming took 0 bases from V and 0 from J, leaving 15 bases between them. Per the germline V gene, CDR1 is SGHTA and CDR2 is FQGTGA. The CDR3 totals 17 residues. CDR3 amino acids: CASSLTGLGGGSYEQYF. CDR3 DNA: TGTGCCAGCAGCTTAACTGGATTGGGAGGGGGCTCCTACGAGCAGTACTTC.

The chain carries TRBV10-2 and TRBJ2-3, with TRBD1 matching over 10 bases. The V gene's germline CDR1 is WSHSY and CDR2 SAAADI. Trimming removed 5 bases from V and 2 bases from J; junction bases left unmatched: 4. The CDR3 loop spans 15 amino acids. CDR3 bases: TGCGCCAGCAGTACCGGGACAGGGGCCACAGATACGCAGTATTTT. Residues: CASSTGTGATDTQYF.

The V and J genes are TRBV16 and TRBJ2-1, with 10 bases aligning to TRBD1. From germline, CDR1 is KGHSY and CDR2 FQNENV. This CDR3 is 15 amino acids long. The V and J ends lost 4 bases and 8 bases, in that order; junction bases with no gene match: 8. The CDR3 DNA sequence: TGTGCCAGCAGCCCCGGGACAGGGGTGGTGGATGAGCAGTTCTTC. Its protein is CASSPGTGVVDEQFF. Full variable domain (rest looked up from reference TRBV16 and TRBJ2-1): GEEVAQTPKHLVRGEGQKAKLYCAPIKGHSYVFWYQQVLKNEFKFLISFQNENVFDETGMPKERFSAKCLPNSPCSLEIQATKLEDSAVYFCASSPGTGVVDEQFFGPGTRLTVL.

The chain carries TRBV13 and TRBJ1-3; maybe TRBD1 (5 bases). Germline-derived CDR1 and CDR2 are PRHDT and FYEKMQ (reference sequence). V was shortened by 5 bases and J by 1 base, with 12 bases between the two germline ends. The CDR3 is made up of 15 amino acids. The CDR3 DNA follows: TGTGCCAGCAGCCCCCGGGGGACGTCTGGAAACACCATATATTTT. This translates into CASSPRGTSGNTIYF.

The V call is TRBV27, the J call TRBJ1-5, with D uncertain. The V and J ends lost 2 bases and 4 bases respectively, with 12 bases between them. The CDR3 is made up of 15 amino acids. Germline loops: CDR1 MNHEY, CDR2 SMNVEV (reference sequence). The CDR3, as DNA: TGTGCCAGCAGTTTACTGGCAGGAGGGAATCAGCCCCAGCATTTT. This translates into CASSLLAGGNQPQHF.